Below are 6 T cell receptor beta chains sequenced from a single sample in a study of blood T cell repertoires in COVID-19. Libraries were prepared by immunoSEQ multiplex PCR; TCRdb keeps only in-frame clonotypes and omits some of them. The sample consists of 250,000 or so clones, around nine tenths of them appearing once. The sample consisted of PBMCs or T cells enriched from blood (not recorded which). The receptor source for this set is a man aged 30 to 45 who had recovered from COVID-19.

As DNA, the CDR3 is TGTGCCAGCAGTTTAATCCCGACAGGTGCCATCAATCAGCCCCAGCATTTT. Protein: CASSLIPTGAINQPQHF. This chain links TRBV28 with TRBJ1-5, with D possibly matching TRBD1 (6 bases). CDR3 length: 17 amino acids. Germline CDR1 is MDHEN and CDR2 is SYDVKM. Trimming removed 2 bases at V and 3 bases at J, with 17 bases between.

The gene calls are TRBV5-4 and TRBJ2-7; D is ambiguous. CDR3 length equals 13 residues. CDR1 and CDR2 (germline): SGHNT, YYREEE (reference sequence). With 0 bases removed from V and 2 bases from J, the gap between germline ends came to 6 bases. The CDR3 DNA reads as TGTGCCAGCAGCTTGGGCAACACCTACGAGCAGTACTTC. It yields the protein CASSLGNTYEQYF.

This sequence joins TRBV2 and TRBJ1-1; D is unclear. Germline assignment: CDR1 SNHLY and CDR2 FYNNEI. V lost 6 bases and J 0 bases, leaving 14 bases between the germline ends. The CDR3 runs 15 residues. The CDR3 region has the DNA TGTGCCAGCAGCGACCCGACGGGGATGAACACTGAAGCTTTCTTT. The encoded protein is CASSDPTGMNTEAFF.

V and J are TRBV7-9 and TRBJ1-3, with D hard to call. Germline assignment: CDR1 SEHNR and CDR2 FQNEAQ (reference sequence). The ends were cut back, 3 bases at V and 0 bases at J, with 6 bases in the middle. The CDR3 has 14 residues. The CDR3: CASSLLISGNTIYF. Written as DNA, the CDR3 is TGTGCCAGCAGCTTGTTAATCTCTGGAAACACCATATATTTT.

The chain has TRBV19 and TRBJ2-7; D possibly corresponds to TRBD1 (5 bases). Germline values: CDR1 LNHDA, CDR2 SQIVND (reference sequence). V lost 3 bases and J 3 bases, leaving 15 bases between the germline ends. This CDR3 is built from 15 residues. The CDR3 nucleotides read TGTGCCAGTAGTATTTTAACAGGTGGGGTCTACGAGCAGTACTTC. Protein sequence: CASSILTGGVYEQYF.

The chain combines TRBV3-1 (or the pseudogene TRBV3-2) with TRBJ1-2; no firm D call. The V gene lost 0 bases and the J gene lost 6 bases, with 8 bases spanning the gap. Germline V gives CDR1 LGHDT, CDR2 YNNKEL (reference sequence). The CDR3 covers 13 residues. The DNA for the CDR3 is TGTGCCAGCAGCCAAGATGGCCCGAATGGCTACACCTTC. It is translated as CASSQDGPNGYTF.